The present T cell receptor beta chain was sequenced within a study of graft-versus-host responses after intestinal transplantation. Across the study: Each recipient received a multivisceral, liver-intestinal, or isolated intestinal graft. Anti-thymocyte globulin induction preceded two to four years of tacrolimus and steroid maintenance in all recipients.

Sequencing was performed with immunoSEQ multiplex PCR; in TCRdb, only in-frame clones are kept and a portion is missing. The table has about 8,300 clones, just under 95% seen once. The germline CDR1 and CDR2 sequences are SGDLS and YYNGEE. This CDR3 contains 11 residues. V lost 9 bases and J 5 bases, leaving 9 bases between the germline ends. The genes are TRBV9 and TRBJ1-5; perhaps TRBD1 as D (5 bases). Sequenced material: PBMCs, taken approximately 30 days after intestinal transplant. The TCR was taken from a human patient who received an intestinal transplant, so some T cells may come from the graft donor. Here the CDR3 DNA reads TGTGCCAACGACAGCTATCAGCCCCAGCATTTT. Protein product: CANDSYQPQHF.